One and the same sample provided the 14 T cell receptor beta chains below, sequenced in a study of T-cell reconstitution after alpha-beta-depleted transplantation in children. Construction of the TCRbeta library involved unique molecular identifiers. TCRdb reprocessed the PCR reads with MiXCR, giving one entry per CDR3 protein. The data show about 250,000 distinct CDR3 sequences, with roughly a quarter seen just once and roughly 5% held by the top ten. Source: PBMCs, mostly from graft donor cells, taken 360 days after TCRalphabeta/CD19-depleted stem cell transplant. All receptors come from a female patient aged 2-9 years who had a stem cell transplant for congenital amegakaryocytic thrombocytopenia, so the T cells may come from the graft donor.

The chain carries TRBV5-6 and TRBJ2-4, with 8 bases aligning to TRBD2. Germline V CDR1 and CDR2: SGHDT, YYEEEE. There are 16 residues in the CDR3. V lost 4 bases to trimming and J lost 8 bases; unmatched junction nucleotides: 14. CDR3 nucleotide sequence: TGTGCCAGCAGCCATATAGGGCTAGCGGGTTTGGACATTCAGTACTTC. Translation gives CASSHIGLAGLDIQYF.

In this sample, this clonotype turned up a few times. The chain recombines TRBV6-5 with TRBJ2-7, with D unclear. V was trimmed by 2 bases and J by 3 bases, leaving 14 bases between them. The CDR3 spans 15 residues. In germline, CDR1 is MNHEY, CDR2 SVGAGI. The CDR3 loop reads CASSYLGQKFYEQYF. The CDR3 bases are TGTGCCAGCAGTTACCTAGGGCAGAAGTTCTACGAGCAGTACTTC.

The genes are TRBV30 and TRBJ2-4; possible D gene TRBD2, 6 bases. Germline values: CDR1 GTSNPN, CDR2 SVGIG (reference sequence). The CDR3 totals 12 residues. V dropped 8 bases and J dropped 0 bases, with 8 bases sitting between them. The CDR3 nucleotides are TGTGCCGGAGGGCGAGCCAAAAACATTCAGTACTTC. As protein: CAGGRAKNIQYF.

V gene TRBV19 combines with J gene TRBJ2-5; maybe TRBD2 (6 bases). Germline CDR1 LNHDA, CDR2 SQIVND (reference sequence). Deletions cut 5 bases from V and 0 bases from J, with 7 bases between. This CDR3 region has 13 residues. CDR3 bases: TGTGCCAGTAGTGGGGGGTACCAAGAGACCCAGTACTTC. Its translation is CASSGGYQETQYF.

The sample holds many counts of this clonotype. The rearrangement links TRBV28 to TRBJ1-5; no definite D call. CDR1 and CDR2 (germline): MDHEN, SYDVKM. The germline V and J ends were trimmed by 3 bases and 5 bases, with 14 bases remaining between them. CDR3 length: 15 amino acids. CDR3 region: CASSFWATGHQPQHF. CDR3 DNA sequence: TGTGCCAGCAGTTTTTGGGCCACCGGGCATCAGCCCCAGCATTTT.

V and J are TRBV28 and TRBJ1-5, with TRBD1 matching over 9 bases. This CDR3 contains 16 residues. The trim removed 4 bases at V and 4 bases at J, leaving 8 bases unmatched. The germline CDR1 and CDR2 sequences are MDHEN and SYDVKM. The CDR3 here is CASSSRGQGENQPQHF. CDR3 in DNA: TGTGCCAGCAGTTCCCGGGGACAGGGTGAAAATCAGCCCCAGCATTTT.

The genes are TRBV24-1 and TRBJ2-3, with 8 bases identical to TRBD1. The V gene end was trimmed by 3 bases and the J gene end by 1 base; junction bases not matched to a gene: 5. Germline lookup yields CDR1 KGHDR and CDR2 SFDVKD. There are 16 residues in the CDR3. The CDR3 DNA sequence: TGTGCCACCAGTGATGAAGACAGGGGTGGCACAGATACGCAGTATTTT. It encodes CATSDEDRGGTDTQYF.

This clonotype was observed a handful of times. This sequence joins TRBV3-1 and TRBJ2-7, with D possibly TRBD2 on 5 matching bases. The V gene lost 2 bases and the J gene lost 2 bases, with 7 bases spanning the gap. The germline V gene has CDR1 LGHDT and CDR2 YNNKEL (reference sequence). There are 13 residues in the CDR3. The CDR3 DNA reads TGTGCCAGCAGCCAAACTAGAACCTACGAGCAGTACTTC. This gives the protein CASSQTRTYEQYF.

With respect to this clonotype: A much larger clone sits a single nucleotide away, making a read error possible. The V gene is TRBV11-1, the J gene TRBJ2-3; TRBD2 aligns across 11 bases. The V gene's germline CDR1 is SGHAT and CDR2 FQDESV (reference sequence). Trimming cost V 5 bases and J 5 bases; bases outside gene matches: 12. The CDR3 has 17 residues. The CDR3 sequence is CASSEELAGALVDTQYF. In DNA form, the CDR3 reads TGTGCCAGCAGCGAAGAACTAGCGGGAGCTTTGGTAGATACGCAGTATTTT.

The chain couples TRBV29-1 to TRBJ2-6; D might be TRBD1 (9 bases). CDR1 and CDR2 from the germline V gene are SQVTM and ANQGSEA. The length of the CDR3 is 21 residues. Trimming cost V 3 bases and J 6 bases, with 33 bases left between them. CDR3 in amino acids: CSVEGAPPGGTGRFEANVLTF. CDR3 sequence (DNA): TGCAGCGTTGAGGGAGCTCCTCCGGGGGGGACAGGGCGTTTCGAGGCCAACGTCCTGACTTTC.

The table lists this clonotype with a count of one. V gene TRBV20-1 combines with J gene TRBJ1-5; 7 bases line up with TRBD1. The CDR3 runs to 14 residues. V dropped 5 bases and J dropped 5; count of bases not matched to a gene: 9. From germline, CDR1 is DFQATT and CDR2 SNEGSKA (reference sequence). CDR3 amino acids: CSAAPGQTYQPQHF. The DNA of the CDR3 is TGCAGTGCTGCGCCGGGACAGACCTATCAGCCCCAGCATTTT.

As to this clonotype: Given a much more abundant clone one base away, this may be a read error. The chain employs TRBV10-1 and TRBJ2-4; D gene unclear. V was clipped by 2 bases and J by 7 bases, with 12 bases between them. From germline, CDR1 is WNHNN and CDR2 SYGVQD (reference sequence). This CDR3 has 14 amino acids. CDR3 sequence reads: CASSEDMVGNIQYF. In nucleotides, the CDR3 is TGCGCCAGCAGTGAGGACATGGTAGGGAACATTCAGTACTTC.

The chain combines TRBV20-1 with TRBJ2-3; TRBD1 might be the D (6 bases). The germline gives CDR1 DFQATT, CDR2 SNEGSKA (reference sequence). V was clipped by 6 bases and J by 6 bases, with 16 bases between them. CDR3 length equals 13 residues. CDR3 DNA sequence: TGCAGTGCCCTTGGGGGCCCACTCGATACGCAGTATTTT. This encodes CSALGGPLDTQYF.

The chain uses TRBV4-1 and TRBJ2-4, with a weak D call TRBD1 (5 bases). V lost 1 base and J 7 bases, leaving 17 bases between the germline ends. CDR1 is MGHRA and CDR2 is YSYEKL in the germline V gene. This CDR3 region has 16 residues. The CDR3 DNA is TGCGCCAGCAGCCAAGGAAGGGGATTAACTTGGAACATTCAGTACTTC. Translation gives CASSQGRGLTWNIQYF.